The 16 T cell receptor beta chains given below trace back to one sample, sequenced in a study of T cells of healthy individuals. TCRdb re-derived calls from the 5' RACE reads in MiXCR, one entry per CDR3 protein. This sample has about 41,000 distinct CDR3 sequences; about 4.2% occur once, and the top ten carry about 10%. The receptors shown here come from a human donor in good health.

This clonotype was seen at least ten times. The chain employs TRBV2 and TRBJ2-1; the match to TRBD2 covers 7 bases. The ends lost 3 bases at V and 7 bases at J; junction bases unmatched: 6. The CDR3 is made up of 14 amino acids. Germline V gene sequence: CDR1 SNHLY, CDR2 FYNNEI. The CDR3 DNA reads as TGTGCCAGCAGTGATTATCGTAGCGGGAATGAGCAGTTCTTC. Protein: CASSDYRSGNEQFF.

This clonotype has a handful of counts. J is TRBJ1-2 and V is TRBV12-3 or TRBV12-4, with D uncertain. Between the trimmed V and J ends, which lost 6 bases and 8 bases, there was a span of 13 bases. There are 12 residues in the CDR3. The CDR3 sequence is CASSNDLRGYTF. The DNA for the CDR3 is TGTGCCAGCAGCAACGACTTGAGAGGCTACACCTTC.

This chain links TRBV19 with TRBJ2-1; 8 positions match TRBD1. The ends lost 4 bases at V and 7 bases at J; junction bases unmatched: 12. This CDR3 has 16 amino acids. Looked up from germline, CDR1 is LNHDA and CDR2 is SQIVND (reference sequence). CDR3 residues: CASSRGWTGPLNEQFF. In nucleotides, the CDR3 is TGTGCCAGTAGTAGGGGCTGGACAGGGCCCTTGAATGAGCAGTTCTTC. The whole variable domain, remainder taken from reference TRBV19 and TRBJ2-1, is DGGITQSPKYLFRKEGQNVTLSCEQNLNHDAMYWYRQDPGQGLRLIYYSQIVNDFQKGDIAEGYSVSREKKESFPLTVTSAQKNPTAFYLCASSRGWTGPLNEQFFGPGTRLTVL.

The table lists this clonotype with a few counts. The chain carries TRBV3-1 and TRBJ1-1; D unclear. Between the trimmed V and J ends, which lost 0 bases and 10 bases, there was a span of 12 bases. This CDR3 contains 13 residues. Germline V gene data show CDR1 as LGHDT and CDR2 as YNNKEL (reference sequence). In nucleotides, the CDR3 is TGTGCCAGCAGCCAAGATGACGGGCTCGCAGCTTTCTTT. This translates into CASSQDDGLAAFF.

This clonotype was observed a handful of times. The CDR3 spells CASNTAGGTDTQYF. CDR3 nucleotide sequence: TGTGCCAGCAATACTGCGGGTGGCACAGATACGCAGTATTTT. The rearrangement uses TRBV12-3 or TRBV12-4 and TRBJ2-3; possible D gene TRBD2, 5 bases. This CDR3 region has 14 residues. Trimming took 7 bases from V and 1 from J, leaving 12 bases between them.

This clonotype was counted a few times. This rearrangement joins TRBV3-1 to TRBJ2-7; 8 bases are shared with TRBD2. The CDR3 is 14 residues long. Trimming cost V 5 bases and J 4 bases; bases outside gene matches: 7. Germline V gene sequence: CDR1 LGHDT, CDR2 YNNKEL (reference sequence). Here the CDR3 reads CASSVSGKVYEQYF. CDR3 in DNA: TGTGCCAGCAGCGTTAGCGGGAAAGTTTACGAGCAGTACTTC.

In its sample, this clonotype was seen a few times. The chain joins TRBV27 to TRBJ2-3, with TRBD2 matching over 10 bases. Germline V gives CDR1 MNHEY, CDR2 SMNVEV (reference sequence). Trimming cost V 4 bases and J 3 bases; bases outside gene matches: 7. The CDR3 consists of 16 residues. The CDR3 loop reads CASSSEASGGTDTQYF. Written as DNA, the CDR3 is TGTGCCAGCAGTTCCGAGGCTAGCGGGGGAACAGATACGCAGTATTTT.

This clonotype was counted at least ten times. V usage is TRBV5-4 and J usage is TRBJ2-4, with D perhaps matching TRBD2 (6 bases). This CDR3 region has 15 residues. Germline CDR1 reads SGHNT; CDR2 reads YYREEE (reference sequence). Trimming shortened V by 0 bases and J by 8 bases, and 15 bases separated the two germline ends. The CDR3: CASSLEGTLGHIQYF. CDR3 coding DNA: TGTGCCAGCAGCTTGGAAGGGACTTTGGGACACATTCAGTACTTC.

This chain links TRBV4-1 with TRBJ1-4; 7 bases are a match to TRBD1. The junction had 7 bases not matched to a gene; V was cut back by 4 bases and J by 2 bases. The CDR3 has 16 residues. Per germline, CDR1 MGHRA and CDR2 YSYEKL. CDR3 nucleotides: TGCGCCAGCAGCCTCGGGCAGGGGGGGACTAATGAAAAACTGTTTTTT. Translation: CASSLGQGGTNEKLFF.

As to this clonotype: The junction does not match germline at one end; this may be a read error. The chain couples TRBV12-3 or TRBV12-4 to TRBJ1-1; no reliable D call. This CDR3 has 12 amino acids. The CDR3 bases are TGTGCCAGCAGTCCTTCGGTGGGAGTGGTGATCTTT. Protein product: CASSPSVGVVIF.

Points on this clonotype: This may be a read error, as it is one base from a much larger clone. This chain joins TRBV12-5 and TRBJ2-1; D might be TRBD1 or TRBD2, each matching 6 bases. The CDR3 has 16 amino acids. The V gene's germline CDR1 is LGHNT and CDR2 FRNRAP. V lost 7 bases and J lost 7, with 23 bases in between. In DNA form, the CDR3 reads TGTGCTAGTGCCGCAGGGGCCGGGACTGACAAAAATGAGCAGTTCTTC. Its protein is CASAAGAGTDKNEQFF.

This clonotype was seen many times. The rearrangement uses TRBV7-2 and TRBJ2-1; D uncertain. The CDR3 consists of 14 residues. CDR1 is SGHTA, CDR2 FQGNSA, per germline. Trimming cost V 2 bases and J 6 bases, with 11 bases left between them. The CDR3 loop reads CASSLRASANEQFF. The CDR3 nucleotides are TGTGCCAGCAGCTTACGGGCCTCGGCCAATGAGCAGTTCTTC.

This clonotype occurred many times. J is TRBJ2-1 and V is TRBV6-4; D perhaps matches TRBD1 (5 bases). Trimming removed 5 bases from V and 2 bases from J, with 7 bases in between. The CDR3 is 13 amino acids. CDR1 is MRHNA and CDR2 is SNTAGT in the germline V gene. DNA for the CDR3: TGTGCCAGCAGTAAGGACACCTACAATGAGCAGTTCTTC. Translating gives CASSKDTYNEQFF.

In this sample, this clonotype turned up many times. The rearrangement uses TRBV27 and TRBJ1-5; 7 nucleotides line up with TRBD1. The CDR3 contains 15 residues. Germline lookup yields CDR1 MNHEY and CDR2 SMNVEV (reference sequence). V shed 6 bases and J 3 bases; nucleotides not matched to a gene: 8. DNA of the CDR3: TGTGCCAGCAGCCCTACAGGGGTCGACAATCAGCCCCAGCATTTT. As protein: CASSPTGVDNQPQHF.

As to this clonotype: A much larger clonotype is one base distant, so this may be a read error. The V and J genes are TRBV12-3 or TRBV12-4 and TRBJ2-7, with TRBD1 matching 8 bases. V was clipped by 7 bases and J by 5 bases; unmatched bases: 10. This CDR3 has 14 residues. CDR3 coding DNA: TGTGCCAGCACCCTCAGGGGGCGTCGTAACGAGCAGTACTTC. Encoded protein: CASTLRGRRNEQYF.

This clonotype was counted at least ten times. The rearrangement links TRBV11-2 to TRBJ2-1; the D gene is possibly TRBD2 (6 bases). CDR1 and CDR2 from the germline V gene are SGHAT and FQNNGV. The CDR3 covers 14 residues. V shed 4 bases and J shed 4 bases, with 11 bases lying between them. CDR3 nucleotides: TGTGCCAGCAGCTCCTCGGGACTGTACAATGAGCAGTTCTTC. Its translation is CASSSSGLYNEQFF.